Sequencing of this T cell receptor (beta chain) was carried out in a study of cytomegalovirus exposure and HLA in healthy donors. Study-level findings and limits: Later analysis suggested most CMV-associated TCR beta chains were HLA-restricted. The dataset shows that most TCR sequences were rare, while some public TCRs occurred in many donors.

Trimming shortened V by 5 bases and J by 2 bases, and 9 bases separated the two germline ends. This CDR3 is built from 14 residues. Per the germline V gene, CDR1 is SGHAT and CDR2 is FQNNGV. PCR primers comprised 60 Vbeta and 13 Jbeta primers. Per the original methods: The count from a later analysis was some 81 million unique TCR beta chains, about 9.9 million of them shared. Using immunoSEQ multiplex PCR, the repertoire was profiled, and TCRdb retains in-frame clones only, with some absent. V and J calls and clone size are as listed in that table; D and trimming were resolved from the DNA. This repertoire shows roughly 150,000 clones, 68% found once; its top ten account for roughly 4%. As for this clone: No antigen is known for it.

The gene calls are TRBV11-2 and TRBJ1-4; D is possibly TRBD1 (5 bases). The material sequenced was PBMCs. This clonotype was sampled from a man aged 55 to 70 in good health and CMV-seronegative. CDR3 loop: CASSQGGTNEKLFF. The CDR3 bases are TGTGCCAGCAGCCAGGGTGGTACTAATGAAAAACTGTTTTTT.